Below, 20 T cell receptor beta chains from the same sample are listed, as sequenced in a study of response to subunit inactivated influenza vaccine. TCRdb reprocessed the RT-PCR reads with MiXCR, giving one entry per CDR3 protein. The sample records about half a million distinct CDR3 sequences, around 25% being singletons. The specimen comprised CD4+ T cells sorted from PBMCs, sampled about 5 days after vaccination. These receptor sequences come from a man aged 50 or older who received an inactivated influenza vaccine.

This clonotype was seen a few times. The rearrangement joins TRBV28 to TRBJ2-5, with TRBD2 identical over 7 bases. Germline trimming cut 10 bases from V and 5 bases from J; bases unmatched to any gene: 10. Germline V gene data show CDR1 as MDHEN and CDR2 as SYDVKM. The CDR3 length is 13 residues. The CDR3 reads CATLNGGRETQYF. CDR3 nucleotides: TGTGCCACCCTTAACGGGGGGAGGGAGACCCAGTACTTC.

This clonotype was found many times. This chain uses TRBV12-3 or TRBV12-4 with TRBJ2-7; D perhaps matches TRBD1 (6 bases). This CDR3 spans 14 amino acids. V was clipped by 5 bases and J by 0 bases, with 11 bases between them. CDR3 coding DNA: TGTGCCAGCAGTAGGGGGTTGAGCTCCTACGAGCAGTACTTC. Amino acid sequence: CASSRGLSSYEQYF.

Only a few counts were recorded for this clonotype. This sequence joins TRBV20-1 and TRBJ2-3; D perhaps matches TRBD2 (5 bases). V lost 6 bases and J lost 4, with 11 bases in between. Germline V gene sequence: CDR1 DFQATT, CDR2 SNEGSKA (reference sequence). The CDR3 covers 12 residues. CDR3 in DNA: TGCAGTGCCACGGGGAACGCAGATACGCAGTATTTT. Protein: CSATGNADTQYF.

V is TRBV6-2 or TRBV6-3 and J is TRBJ2-6; 9 bases line up with TRBD1. The V gene end was trimmed by 2 bases and the J gene end by 1 base; junction bases not matched to a gene: 12. The CDR3 consists of 20 residues. From germline, CDR1 is MNHEY and CDR2 SVGEGT. The CDR3 loop reads CASSYRDRVGIVSGANVLTF. CDR3 DNA sequence: TGTGCCAGCAGTTACAGGGACAGGGTTGGGATAGTGTCTGGGGCCAACGTCCTGACTTTC.

This rearrangement joins TRBV7-2 to TRBJ2-3; no firm D call. The germline gives CDR1 SGHTA, CDR2 FQGNSA. CDR3 size: 13 residues. V gave up 5 bases and J gave up 4 bases, with 10 bases separating them. The CDR3 sequence is CASSQRYSDTQYF. The CDR3 coding sequence is TGTGCCAGCAGCCAGAGATATTCAGATACGCAGTATTTT.

The chain has TRBV12-3 or TRBV12-4 and TRBJ1-6, with D possibly matching TRBD1 (5 bases). The length of the CDR3 is 14 residues. Trimming took 4 bases from V and 10 from J, leaving 14 bases between them. For the CDR3, the DNA is TGTGCCAGCAGTTGGGGTCAGGGACCCTCACCCCTCCACTTT. Translating gives CASSWGQGPSPLHF.

In its sample, this clonotype was seen a few times. No DNA is shown, since the ends of the CDR3 on it are uncertain; the CDR3 is the one TCRdb lists. The chain combines TRBV3-1 with TRBJ2-7; the table names TRBD1, a call not compared with the DNA. The CDR3 spans 13 amino acids, including both terminal residues. Per the germline V gene, CDR1 is LGHDT and CDR2 is YNNKEL (reference sequence). CDR3: CASSHAVGDGSHF.

The chain employs TRBV18 and TRBJ1-1; D remains ambiguous. Germline assignment: CDR1 KGHSH and CDR2 LQKENI. V was trimmed by 3 bases and J by 8 bases, leaving 10 bases between them. This CDR3 is built from 12 residues. The CDR3 DNA sequence: TGTGCCAGCTCACCGAGTTTCCTAGAAGCTTTCTTT. It yields the protein CASSPSFLEAFF.

In its sample, this clonotype was seen a few times. Relative to the germline gene, one junction end is altered; a read error may explain this. In DNA form, the CDR3 reads TGTGCCAGCAGAGAAGTGGTGGCCAGTCTGCTTGGCTACACCTTC. Translated, it gives CASREVVASLLGYTF. The chain has TRBV6-1 and TRBJ1-2; D gene uncertain. Germline loops: CDR1 MNHNS, CDR2 SASEGT. The CDR3 extends over 15 amino acids.

The V gene is TRBV11-2, the J gene TRBJ2-5; no firm D call. Trimming shortened V by 5 bases and J by 6 bases, and 7 bases separated the two germline ends. Per germline, CDR1 SGHAT and CDR2 FQNNGV. The CDR3 has 11 amino acids. CDR3 amino acids: CASSPLKTQYF. The CDR3 region has the DNA TGTGCCAGCAGCCCTCTGAAGACCCAGTACTTC.

This clonotype appeared a few times. The V call is TRBV7-2, the J call TRBJ1-1; 9 bases are a match to TRBD1. The V and J ends lost 6 bases and 5 bases, in that order; junction bases with no gene match: 7. CDR1 and CDR2 (germline): SGHTA, FQGNSA. CDR3 length: 14 residues. This chain's CDR3 is CASRIQGAVTEAFF. DNA of the CDR3: TGTGCCAGCAGGATACAGGGGGCGGTTACTGAAGCTTTCTTT.

The chain recombines TRBV15 with TRBJ2-1; 10 positions agree with TRBD2. Germline trimming cut 3 bases from V and 1 base from J; bases unmatched to any gene: 24. The CDR3 runs to 23 residues. Germline V gene lookup returns CDR1 LNHNV and CDR2 YYDKDF (reference sequence). The CDR3: CATSSWPPVQGGLARDSYNEQFF. DNA for the CDR3: TGTGCCACCAGCAGCTGGCCTCCCGTTCAGGGGGGACTAGCGAGAGATTCCTACAATGAGCAGTTCTTC. The variable domain in full, with the rest retrieved from reference TRBV15 and TRBJ2-1, is DAMVIQNPRYQVTQFGKPVTLSCSQTLNHNVMYWYQQKSSQAPKLLFHYYDKDFNNEADTPDNFQSRRPNTSFCFLDIRSPGLGDTAMYLCATSSWPPVQGGLARDSYNEQFFGPGTRLTVL.

The chain joins TRBV4-2 to TRBJ2-5; D call uncertain. Deletions cut 0 bases from V and 4 bases from J, with 12 bases between. The CDR3 covers 15 residues. Germline V gives CDR1 LGHNA, CDR2 YNFKEQ. CDR3 loop: CASSQDTTPIETQYF. DNA for the CDR3: TGTGCCAGCAGCCAAGACACGACACCCATAGAGACCCAGTACTTC.

This clonotype was detected only a few times. The J gene is TRBJ2-5, the V gene TRBV10-3; 8 bases are shared with TRBD2. From germline, CDR1 is ENHRY and CDR2 SYGVKD. V dropped 4 bases and J dropped 2; count of bases not matched to a gene: 3. The CDR3 consists of 14 residues. The CDR3 nucleotides are TGTGCCATCAGTGGGCGGGGGGTACAAGAGACCCAGTACTTC. Amino acids: CAISGRGVQETQYF.

This clonotype was detected a few times. This sequence joins TRBV7-8 and TRBJ2-5, with D possibly matching TRBD2 (6 bases). From germline, CDR1 is SGHVS and CDR2 FQNEAQ. V was pared by 2 bases and J by 5 bases, with 18 bases between. The CDR3 is 16 amino acids. The CDR3 region has the DNA TGTGCCAGCAGCTTACCGTCAACTGGGGGGTGGGAGACCCAGTACTTC. Its protein is CASSLPSTGGWETQYF.

This clonotype was picked up a small number of times. V usage is TRBV10-2 and J usage is TRBJ2-2; 9 nucleotides agree with TRBD1. The J segment lost 4 bases and the V segment lost 2 bases, leaving 2 bases of the junction unmatched. The CDR3 spans 15 residues. The germline gives CDR1 WSHSY, CDR2 SAAADI. CDR3 coding DNA: TGCGCCAGCAGTGAGACAGGGGGCAGCACCGGGGAGCTGTTTTTT. Protein: CASSETGGSTGELFF.

V gene TRBV5-1 combines with J gene TRBJ2-3; TRBD1 matches 7 bases. V dropped 4 bases and J dropped 0; count of bases not matched to a gene: 5. Germline-derived CDR1 and CDR2 are SGHRS and YFSETQ. The CDR3 is 15 residues long. The CDR3 DNA reads as TGCGCCAGCAGCGCGGACAGGTCTAGCACAGATACGCAGTATTTT. Amino acid sequence: CASSADRSSTDTQYF.

The CDR3 loop is CASSRRAPNTGELFF. The CDR3 region has the DNA TGTGCCAGCAGCCGCAGGGCACCGAACACCGGGGAGCTGTTTTTT. The V and J genes are TRBV12-3 or TRBV12-4 and TRBJ2-2; maybe TRBD1 (5 bases). The CDR3 has 15 residues. Trimming removed 6 bases at V and 0 bases at J, with 11 bases between.

In this sample, this clonotype turned up a few times. The genes are TRBV14 and TRBJ2-4; D possibly corresponds to TRBD2 (6 bases). V was clipped by 3 bases and J by 0 bases, with 15 bases between them. This CDR3 contains 17 residues. Germline V lookup: CDR1 SGHDN, CDR2 FVKESK. The CDR3 DNA reads as TGTGCCAGCAGCCACGGACGGGACTTCCTAGCCAAAAACATTCAGTACTTC. Its protein is CASSHGRDFLAKNIQYF.

J is TRBJ1-4 and V is TRBV4-3; no definite D call. The CDR3 has 16 residues. V was shortened by 0 bases and J by 4 bases, with 12 bases between the two germline ends. CDR1 LGHNA and CDR2 YSLEER come from the germline V gene. Here the CDR3 reads CASSQDHRADNEKLFF. CDR3 nucleotide sequence: TGCGCCAGCAGCCAAGATCATCGGGCCGATAATGAAAAACTGTTTTTT.